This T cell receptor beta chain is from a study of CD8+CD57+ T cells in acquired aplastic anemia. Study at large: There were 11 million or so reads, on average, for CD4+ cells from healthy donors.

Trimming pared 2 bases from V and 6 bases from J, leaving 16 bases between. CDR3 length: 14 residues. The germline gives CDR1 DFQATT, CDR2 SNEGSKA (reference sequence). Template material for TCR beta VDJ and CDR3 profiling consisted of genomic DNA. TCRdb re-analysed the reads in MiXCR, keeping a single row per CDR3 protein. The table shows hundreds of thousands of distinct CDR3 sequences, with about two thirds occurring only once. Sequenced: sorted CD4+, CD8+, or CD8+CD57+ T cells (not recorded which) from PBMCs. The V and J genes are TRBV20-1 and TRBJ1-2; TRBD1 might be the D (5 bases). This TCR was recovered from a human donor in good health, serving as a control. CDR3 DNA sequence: TGCAGTGCTAGACGCCTCAGTGACAGCGATGGCTACACCTTC. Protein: CSARRLSDSDGYTF.